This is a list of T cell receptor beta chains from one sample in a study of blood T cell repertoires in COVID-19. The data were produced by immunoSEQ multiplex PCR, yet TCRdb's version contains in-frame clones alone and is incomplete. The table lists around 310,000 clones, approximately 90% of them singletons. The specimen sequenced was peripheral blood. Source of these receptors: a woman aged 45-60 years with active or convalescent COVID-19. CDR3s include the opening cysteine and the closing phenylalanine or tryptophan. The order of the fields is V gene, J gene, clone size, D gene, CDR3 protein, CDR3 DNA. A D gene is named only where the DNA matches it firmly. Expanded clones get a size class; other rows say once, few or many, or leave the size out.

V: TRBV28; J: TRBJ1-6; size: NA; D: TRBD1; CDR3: CASSLGQGRSPLHF; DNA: TGTGCCAGCAGTTTGGGACAGGGTCGCTCACCCCTCCACTTT
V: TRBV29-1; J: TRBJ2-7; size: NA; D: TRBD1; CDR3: CSVAALDRSYEQYF; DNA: TGCAGCGTTGCCGCTTTGGACAGGTCCTACGAGCAGTACTTC
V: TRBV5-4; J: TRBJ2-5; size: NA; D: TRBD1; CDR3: CASSGWDSRETQYF; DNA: TGTGCCAGCAGCGGGTGGGACAGTCGGGAGACCCAGTACTTC
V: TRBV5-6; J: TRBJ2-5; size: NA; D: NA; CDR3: CASSLWSGRGETQYF; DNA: TGTGCCAGCAGCTTGTGGTCCGGGCGGGGAGAGACCCAGTACTTC
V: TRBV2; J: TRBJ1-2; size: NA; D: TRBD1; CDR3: CASSYEGAHYGYTF; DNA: TGTGCCAGCAGCTACGAGGGGGCACACTATGGCTACACCTTC
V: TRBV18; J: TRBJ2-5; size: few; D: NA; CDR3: CASSPILAQIETQYF; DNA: TGTGCCAGCTCACCAATCCTGGCACAGATAGAGACCCAGTACTTC
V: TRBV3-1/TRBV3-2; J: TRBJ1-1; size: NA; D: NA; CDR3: CASSPGSEAFF; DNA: TGTGCCAGCAGTCCAGGGTCTGAAGCTTTCTTT
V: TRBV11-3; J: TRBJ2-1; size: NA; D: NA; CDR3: CASSLSSYYNEQFF; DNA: TGTGCCAGCAGCCTAAGTTCCTACTACAATGAGCAGTTCTTC
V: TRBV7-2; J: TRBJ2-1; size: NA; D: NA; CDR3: CASSQTPQGRGEQFF; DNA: TGTGCCAGCAGCCAAACTCCCCAAGGACGAGGGGAGCAGTTCTTC
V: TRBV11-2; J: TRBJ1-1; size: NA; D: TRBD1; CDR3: CASSSRQGTEAFF; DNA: TGTGCCAGCAGCTCCCGACAGGGCACTGAAGCTTTCTTT
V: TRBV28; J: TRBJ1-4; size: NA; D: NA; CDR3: CASSPGVNEKLFF; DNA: TGTGCCAGCAGTCCGGGAGTTAATGAAAAACTGTTTTTT
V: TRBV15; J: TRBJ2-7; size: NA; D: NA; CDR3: CATSRGQTYEQYF; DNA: TGTGCCACCAGCAGAGGACAGACCTACGAGCAGTACTTC
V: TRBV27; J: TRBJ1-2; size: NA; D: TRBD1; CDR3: CASSPLGQGDGYTF; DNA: TGTGCCAGCAGTCCCCTGGGACAGGGGGATGGCTACACCTTC
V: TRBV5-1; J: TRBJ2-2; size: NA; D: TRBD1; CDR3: CASSSPYGTDTGELFF; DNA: TGCGCCAGCAGCTCACCCTATGGGACAGACACCGGGGAGCTGTTTTTT
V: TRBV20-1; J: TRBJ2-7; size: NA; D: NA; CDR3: CSGAGSHEQYF; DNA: TGCAGTGGGGCAGGGTCCCACGAGCAGTACTTC
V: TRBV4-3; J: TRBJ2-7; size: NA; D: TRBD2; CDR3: CASSQDEGTSSYEQYF; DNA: TGCGCCAGCAGCCAAGATGAAGGGACTAGCTCCTACGAGCAGTACTTC
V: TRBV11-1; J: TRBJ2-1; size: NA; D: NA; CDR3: CASSTLGALDEQFF; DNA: TGTGCCAGCAGCACGTTAGGGGCGTTGGATGAGCAGTTCTTC
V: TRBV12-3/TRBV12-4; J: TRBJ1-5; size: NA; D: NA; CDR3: CASSLIAVTHF; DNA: TGTGCCAGCAGTCTAATAGCAGTTACGCATTTT
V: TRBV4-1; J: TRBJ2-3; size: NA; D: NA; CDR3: CASSQERGRITDTQYF; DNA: TGCGCCAGCAGCCAAGAGCGGGGCAGGATAACAGATACGCAGTATTTT
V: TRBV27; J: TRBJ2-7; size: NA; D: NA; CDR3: CASSASSGGREQYF; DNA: TGTGCCAGCAGTGCGTCCTCAGGGGGGCGGGAGCAGTACTTC
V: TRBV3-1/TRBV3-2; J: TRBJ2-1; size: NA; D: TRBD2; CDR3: CASSQEASGRGFYEQFF; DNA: TGTGCCAGCAGCCAAGAAGCTAGCGGGAGAGGGTTTTATGAGCAGTTCTTC
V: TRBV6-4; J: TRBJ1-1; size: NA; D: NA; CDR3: CASSPVRGYYAEAFF; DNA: TGTGCCAGCAGTCCTGTCAGGGGTTATTACGCTGAAGCTTTCTTT
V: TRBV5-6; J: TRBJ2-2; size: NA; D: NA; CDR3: CASSFPGQNTGELFF; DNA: TGTGCCAGCAGCTTTCCGGGACAAAACACCGGGGAGCTGTTTTTT
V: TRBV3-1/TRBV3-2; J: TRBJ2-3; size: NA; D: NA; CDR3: CASLSNGDTQYF; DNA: TGTGCCAGCCTCTCCAACGGAGATACGCAGTATTTT
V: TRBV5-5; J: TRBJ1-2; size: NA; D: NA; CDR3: CASSLDPGPYGYTF; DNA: TGTGCCAGCAGCTTGGATCCAGGGCCCTACGGCTACACCTTC
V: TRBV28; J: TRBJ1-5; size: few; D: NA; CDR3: CASSPPARGQPQHF; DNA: TGTGCCAGCAGTCCCCCGGCCAGAGGCCAGCCCCAGCATTTT
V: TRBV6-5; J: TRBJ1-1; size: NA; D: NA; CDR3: CASSQYRENTEAFF; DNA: TGTGCCAGCAGCCAATACAGGGAGAACACTGAAGCTTTCTTT
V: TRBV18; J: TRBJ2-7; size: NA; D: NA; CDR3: CASSPTDGAYEQYF; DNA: TGTGCCAGCTCACCCACCGACGGAGCCTACGAGCAGTACTTC
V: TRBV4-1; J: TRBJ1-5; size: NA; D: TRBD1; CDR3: CASSPGTGGAQPQHF; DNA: TGCGCCAGCAGCCCGGGGACAGGGGGAGCTCAGCCCCAGCATTTT
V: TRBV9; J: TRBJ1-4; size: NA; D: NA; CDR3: CASSVGGYEGEKLFF; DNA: TGTGCCAGCAGCGTCGGGGGGTACGAGGGTGAAAAACTGTTTTTT
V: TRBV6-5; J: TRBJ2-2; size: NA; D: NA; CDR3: CASRAYTGELFF; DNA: TGTGCCAGCAGGGCCTACACCGGGGAGCTGTTTTTT
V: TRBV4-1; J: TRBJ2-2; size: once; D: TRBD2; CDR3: CASSQDSSSGGPTGELFF; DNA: TGCGCCAGCAGCCAAGATTCATCTAGCGGGGGACCCACCGGGGAGCTGTTTTTT
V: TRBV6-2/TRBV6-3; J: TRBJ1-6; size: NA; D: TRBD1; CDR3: CASSLDRGWSPLHF; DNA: TGTGCCAGCAGCTTGGACAGGGGATGGTCACCCCTCCACTTT
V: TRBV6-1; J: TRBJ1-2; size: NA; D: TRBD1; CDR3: CASSEEGTGDYGYTF; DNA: TGTGCCAGCAGTGAAGAGGGGACAGGGGACTATGGCTACACCTTC
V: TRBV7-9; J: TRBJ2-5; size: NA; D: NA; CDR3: CASSSRETQYF; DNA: TGTGCCAGCAGCTCCAGGGAGACCCAGTACTTC
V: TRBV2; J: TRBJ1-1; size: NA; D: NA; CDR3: CASSAIGGGGTEAFF; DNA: TGTGCCAGCAGCGCCATCGGTGGGGGGGGCACTGAAGCTTTCTTT
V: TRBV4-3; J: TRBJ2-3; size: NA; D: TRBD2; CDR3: CASSRREGTDTQYF; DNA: TGCGCCAGCAGCAGGCGGGAGGGCACAGATACGCAGTATTTT
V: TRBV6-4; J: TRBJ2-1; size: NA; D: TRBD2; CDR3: CASSVLAGGYNEQFF; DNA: TGTGCCAGCAGTGTGCTAGCGGGAGGCTACAATGAGCAGTTCTTC
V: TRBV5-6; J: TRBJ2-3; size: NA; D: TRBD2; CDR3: CASSLREGMDTQYF; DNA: TGTGCCAGCAGCTTGCGGGAGGGGATGGATACGCAGTATTTT
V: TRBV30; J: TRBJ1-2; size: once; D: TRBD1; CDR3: CAWSIHRGQNYGYTF; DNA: TGTGCCTGGAGCATACACAGGGGGCAAAACTATGGCTACACCTTC
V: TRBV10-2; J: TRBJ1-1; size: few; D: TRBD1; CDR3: CASTRDRVFEAFF; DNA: TGCGCCAGCACTCGGGACAGGGTATTTGAAGCTTTCTTT
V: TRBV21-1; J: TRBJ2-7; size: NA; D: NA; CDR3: CARGPMQGDLYEQYF; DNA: TGTGCCAGGGGGCCGATGCAGGGGGACCTCTACGAGCAGTACTTC
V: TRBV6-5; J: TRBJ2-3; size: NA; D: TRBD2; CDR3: CASSYSSSGRDTQYF; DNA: TGTGCCAGCAGTTACTCGTCTAGCGGGAGGGATACGCAGTATTTT
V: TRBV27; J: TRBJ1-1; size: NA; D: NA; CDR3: CASSLLGRAHTEAFF; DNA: TGTGCCAGCAGTCTTCTGGGCAGGGCCCACACTGAAGCTTTCTTT
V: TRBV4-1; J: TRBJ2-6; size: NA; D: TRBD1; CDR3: CASSLPDRAANVLTF; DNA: TGCGCCAGCAGCCTACCGGACAGGGCGGCCAACGTCCTGACTTTC
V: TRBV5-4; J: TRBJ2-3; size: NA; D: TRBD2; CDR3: CASSLRAGGHDMQYF; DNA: TGTGCCAGCAGCTTGAGAGCGGGGGGCCACGATATGCAGTATTTT
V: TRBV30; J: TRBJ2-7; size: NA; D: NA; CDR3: CAWSQGGAGTYEQYF; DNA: TGTGCCTGGAGCCAAGGGGGGGCGGGTACCTACGAGCAGTACTTC
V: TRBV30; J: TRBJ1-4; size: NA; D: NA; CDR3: CAWSVRGGLGEKLFF; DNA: TGTGCCTGGAGTGTACGGGGGGGTCTCGGTGAAAAACTGTTTTTT
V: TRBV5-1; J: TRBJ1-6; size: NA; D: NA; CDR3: CASSSTVLTNSPLHF; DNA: TGCGCCAGCAGCTCTACAGTTTTAACAAATTCACCCCTCCACTTT
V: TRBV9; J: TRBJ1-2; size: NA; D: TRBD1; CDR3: CASSARDRENYGYTF; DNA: TGTGCCAGCAGCGCGAGGGACAGGGAGAACTATGGCTACACCTTC
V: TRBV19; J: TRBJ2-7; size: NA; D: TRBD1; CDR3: CASSPTTGSSSYEQYF; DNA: TGTGCCAGTAGTCCGACGACAGGGAGCTCCTCCTACGAGCAGTACTTC
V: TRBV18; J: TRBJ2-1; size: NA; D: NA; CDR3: CASSPKSGLEHGNEQFF; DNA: TGTGCCAGCTCACCGAAATCGGGGTTAGAACATGGCAATGAGCAGTTCTTC
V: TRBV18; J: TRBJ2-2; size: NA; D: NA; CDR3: CASSPRQGHTGELFF; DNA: TGTGCCAGCTCACCACGGCAGGGGCACACCGGGGAGCTGTTTTTT
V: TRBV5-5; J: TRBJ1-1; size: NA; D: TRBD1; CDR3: CASSLQGMNTEAFF; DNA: TGTGCCAGCAGCCTACAGGGGATGAACACTGAAGCTTTCTTT
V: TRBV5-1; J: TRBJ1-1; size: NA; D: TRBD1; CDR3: CASSMSDGRGSHTEAFF; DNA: TGCGCCAGCAGCATGTCCGATGGCAGGGGGAGTCACACTGAAGCTTTCTTT
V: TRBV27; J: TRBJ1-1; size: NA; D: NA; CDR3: CASYRERNTEAFF; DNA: TGTGCCAGCTACAGGGAGAGGAACACTGAAGCTTTCTTT